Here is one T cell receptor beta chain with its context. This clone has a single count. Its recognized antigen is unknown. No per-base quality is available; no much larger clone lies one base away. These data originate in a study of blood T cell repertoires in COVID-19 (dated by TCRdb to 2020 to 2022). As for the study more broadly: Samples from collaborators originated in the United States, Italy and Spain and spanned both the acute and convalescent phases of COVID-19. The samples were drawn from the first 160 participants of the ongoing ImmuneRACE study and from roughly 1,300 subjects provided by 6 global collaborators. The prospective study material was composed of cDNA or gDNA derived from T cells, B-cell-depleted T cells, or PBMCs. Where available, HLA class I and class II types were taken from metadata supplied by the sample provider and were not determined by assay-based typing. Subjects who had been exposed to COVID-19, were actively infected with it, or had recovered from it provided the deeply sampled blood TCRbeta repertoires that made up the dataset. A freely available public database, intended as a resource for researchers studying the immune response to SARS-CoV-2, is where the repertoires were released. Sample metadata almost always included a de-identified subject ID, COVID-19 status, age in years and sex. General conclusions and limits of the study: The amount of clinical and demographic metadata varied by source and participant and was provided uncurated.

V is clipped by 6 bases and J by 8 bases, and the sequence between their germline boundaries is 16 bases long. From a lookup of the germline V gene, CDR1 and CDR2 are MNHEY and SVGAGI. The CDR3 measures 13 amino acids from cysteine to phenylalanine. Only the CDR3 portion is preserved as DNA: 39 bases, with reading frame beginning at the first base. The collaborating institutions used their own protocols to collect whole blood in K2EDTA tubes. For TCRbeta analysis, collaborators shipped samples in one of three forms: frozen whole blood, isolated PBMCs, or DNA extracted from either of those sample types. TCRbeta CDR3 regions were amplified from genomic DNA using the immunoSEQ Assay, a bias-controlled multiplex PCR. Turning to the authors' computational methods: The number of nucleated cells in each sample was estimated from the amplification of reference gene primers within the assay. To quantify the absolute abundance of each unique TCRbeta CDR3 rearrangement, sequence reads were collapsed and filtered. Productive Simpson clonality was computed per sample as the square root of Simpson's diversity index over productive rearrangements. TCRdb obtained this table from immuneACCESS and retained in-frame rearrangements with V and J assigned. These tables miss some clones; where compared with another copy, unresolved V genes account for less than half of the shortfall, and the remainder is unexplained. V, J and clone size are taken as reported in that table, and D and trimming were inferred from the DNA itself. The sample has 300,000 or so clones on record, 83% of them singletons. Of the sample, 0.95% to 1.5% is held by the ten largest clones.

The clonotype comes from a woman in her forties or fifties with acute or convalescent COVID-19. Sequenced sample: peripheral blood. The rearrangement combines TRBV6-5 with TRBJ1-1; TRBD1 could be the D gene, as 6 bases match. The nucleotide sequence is TGTGCCAGCAGATACGGGGACACGAAGGAAGCTTTCTTT. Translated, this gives CASRYGDTKEAFF.